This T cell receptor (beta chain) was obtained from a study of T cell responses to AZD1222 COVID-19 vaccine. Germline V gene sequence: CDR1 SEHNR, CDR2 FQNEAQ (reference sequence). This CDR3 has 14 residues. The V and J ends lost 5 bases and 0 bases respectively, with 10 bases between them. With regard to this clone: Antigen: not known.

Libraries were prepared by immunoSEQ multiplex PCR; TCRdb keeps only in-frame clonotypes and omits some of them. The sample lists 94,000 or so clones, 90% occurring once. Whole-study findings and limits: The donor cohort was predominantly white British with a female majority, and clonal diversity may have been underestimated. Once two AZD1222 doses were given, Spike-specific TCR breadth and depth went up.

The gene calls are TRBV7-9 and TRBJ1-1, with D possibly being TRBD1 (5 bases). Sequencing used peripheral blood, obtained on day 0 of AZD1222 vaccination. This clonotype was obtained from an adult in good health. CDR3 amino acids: CASSRGVLNTEAFF. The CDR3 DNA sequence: TGTGCCAGCAGCCGAGGGGTGTTGAACACTGAAGCTTTCTTT.